This T cell receptor beta chain was recorded in a study of blood T cell repertoires in COVID-19. The length of the CDR3 is 12 residues. The protocol was immunoSEQ multiplex PCR, while the TCRdb copy is restricted to in-frame clones and leaves out a portion. The data hold about 360,000 clones, with around 87% observed a single time. Points on this clone: One end of the junction varies from germline; a read error may be responsible.

The sample taken for sequencing was peripheral blood. This chain connects TRBV12-3 or TRBV12-4 to TRBJ1-2; the match to TRBD1 covers 9 bases. The TCR was taken from a human donor in a cohort sampled during active COVID-19. The CDR3 DNA follows: TGTGCCAGCGAACGGGGACAGGGTCCACCCCATTTC. Translated, it gives CASERGQGPPHF.